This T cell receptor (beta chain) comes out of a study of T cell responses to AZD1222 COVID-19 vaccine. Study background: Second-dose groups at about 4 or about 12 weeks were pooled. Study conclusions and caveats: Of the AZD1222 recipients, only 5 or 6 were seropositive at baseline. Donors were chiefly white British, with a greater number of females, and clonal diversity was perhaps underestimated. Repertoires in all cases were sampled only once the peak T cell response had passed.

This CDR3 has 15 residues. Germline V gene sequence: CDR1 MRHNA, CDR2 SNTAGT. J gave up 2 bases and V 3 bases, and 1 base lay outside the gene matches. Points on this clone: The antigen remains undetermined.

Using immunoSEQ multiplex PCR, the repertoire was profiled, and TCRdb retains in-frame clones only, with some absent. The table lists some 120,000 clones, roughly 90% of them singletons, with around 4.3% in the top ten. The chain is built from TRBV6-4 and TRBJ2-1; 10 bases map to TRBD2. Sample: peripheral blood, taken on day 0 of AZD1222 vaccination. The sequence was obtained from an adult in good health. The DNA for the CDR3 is TGTGCCAGCAGTGAAGCGGGGGGGACCTACAATGAGCAGTTCTTC. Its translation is CASSEAGGTYNEQFF.